This T cell receptor beta chain appears in the sequencing data of a study of T cells in Graves' hyperthyroidism and ophthalmopathy (dated by TCRdb to 2018 to 2020). Looking at the study overall: Peripheral blood samples were taken at initial diagnosis, before any treatment was given. A discovery cohort of approximately 97 patients, about 40 with Graves' ophthalmopathy and 57 with stable Graves' hyperthyroidism, was used to find distinguishing TCR V-J signatures. An independent validation cohort of around 20 hyperthyroidism patients and about 15 patients who later progressed to ophthalmopathy tested prospective prediction of ophthalmopathy. The 95 to 100 discovery patients were divided at random into training and test sets in a 7:3 ratio. The study also compared thyroid tissue and blood T-cell repertoires from several Graves' hyperthyroidism patients. Following sampling, methimazole starting at 30 mg daily was given to hyperthyroidism patients, and high-dose intravenous methylprednisolone was given to ophthalmopathy patients. The paper describes TCR Vbeta CDR3 sequencing of 120 to 150 peripheral blood samples, made up of about 40 ophthalmopathy patients, some 76 hyperthyroidism patients and roughly 17 progressor patients. Study-wide conclusions, independent of this receptor: In validation, progression to ophthalmopathy was predicted by the model with around 70% sensitivity and around 76% specificity, a median of approximately 6.5 months before onset. Ophthalmopathy was separated from stable hyperthyroidism by a 13 V-J signature model, with approximately 90% sensitivity and 81% to 82% specificity obtained in cross-validation and 80%/75% obtained in testing. No statistical method was used to set the sample size in advance, and investigators knew the group allocation. Most expanded thyroid clonotypes (frequency above 0.001) were also detected in blood, a finding suggesting that blood repertoires may reflect thyroid immune responses.

The CDR3 contains 17 residues, cysteine and phenylalanine counted. The DNA shown is the 51-base CDR3, in frame from base 1. CDR1 LGHDT and CDR2 YNNKEL are derived from the germline V gene (reference sequence). The trim is 0 bases for V and 0 bases for J, with a gap of 12 bases between the germline ends. This clonotype was detected ten times or more. No antigen is known for it. Per-nucleotide qualities are absent, and no much larger clonotype sits a single base away. The TCR beta CDR3 regions were amplified from the RNA transcripts. For the first round of RT-PCR on the TCR CDR3, the HTBI primer set was used together with the Qiagen OneStep RT-PCR kit. Libraries were constructed in a second round of multiplex PCR, after which size selection and purification were carried out. The libraries were sequenced on an Illumina HiSeq2000 using paired-end 100 bp reads. The original pipeline was this. Raw data were processed with SOAPnuke, discarding reads with adapters, uncalled bases, mean Phred below 15, or no exact constant-primer or identifier match. COPE v1.2.5 was used to merge the high-quality paired reads, and each unique nucleotide sequence was defined as a clonotype. Clonotypes were aligned to IMGT TRBV, TRBD and TRBJ reference segments using MiTCR v1.1. The analysis was restricted to V-J combinations with a frequency above 0.0001, which together covered approximately 99% of the repertoires. A TCS score was defined as the ratio between F50 (clonal expansion) and ExV (chaos), using BLOSUM62-based TCRdist between CDR3 peptides within each V-J. Welch's t-statistics and random forest reduced roughly 500 V-J features to roughly 13, which were used in a naive Bayes classifier (R e1071). TCRdb reanalyzed the raw reads on its own, using fastp at Q25 for trimming and MiXCR for clone calling, and kept in-frame beta chains. Rows with one shared CDR3 protein collapse into an entry with the most common genes and DNA. These V and J calls originate from TCRdb's pipeline instead of the authors' own analysis. Counted in this sample were some 440,000 distinct CDR3 sequences; about 15% of them appeared once. The ten biggest clones cover just under 8% of the sample.

Graves' hyperthyroidism was defined as stable when no progression to ophthalmopathy occurred over 18 months of follow-up. Hyperthyroidism patients were newly diagnosed, had a disease duration of under 2 months, and were aged 18 to 65 years. Patients with uncontrolled infections, other autoimmune diseases, pregnancy or lactation were excluded. Diagnoses relied on clinical symptoms, serum thyroxine and TRAb, thyroid ultrasound and orbital computed tomography. PBMCs were separated from under 12 ml of fresh peripheral blood using Ficoll-Paque density gradient centrifugation. Trizol reagent was used to extract total RNA, and RNA quality was then checked on an Agilent 2100 Bioanalyzer.

The chain is made from TRBV3-1 and TRBJ2-1; no D gene is confidently identified. This receptor was obtained from a woman under 30 with Graves' hyperthyroidism. The sequencing sample was made of blood. The DNA sequence is given as TGTGCCAGCAGCCAAGAGAGTACTCCGAGCTCCTACAATGAGCAGTTCTTC. This gives the protein CASSQESTPSSYNEQFF.